This T cell receptor (beta chain) was identified during a study of Graves' ophthalmopathy and Graves' hyperthyroidism. RNA transcripts provided the template for amplifying TCR beta CDR3 regions. A first-round RT-PCR used HTBI primers, followed by a second-round multiplex PCR. TCRdb fed the multiplex PCR reads into MiXCR, producing one record per CDR3 protein. Found here are about 480,000 distinct CDR3 sequences, around 14% of them singletons; the top ten hold approximately 9.8%. This clonotype was counted many times. Disease in donors with ophthalmopathy had moderate-to-severe activity, CAS ≥3, NOSPECS ≥4 and under 3 months' duration. The authors isolated PBMCs from around 10 ml of fresh peripheral blood. The CDR3 contains 13 residues. The V and J ends lost 7 bases and 6 bases, in that order; junction bases with no gene match: 7.

Sequencing used blood. The TCR was taken from a woman in her twenties or thirties with Graves' ophthalmopathy. This chain links TRBV12-3 or TRBV12-4 with TRBJ1-1, with TRBD1 identical over 8 bases. CDR3 region: CASNLRTGSEAFF. The CDR3 DNA reads TGTGCCAGCAACCTACGGACAGGGTCTGAAGCTTTCTTT.